Each of the 16 T cell receptor beta chains below was sequenced from the same sample in a study of blood T cell repertoires in COVID-19 (dated by TCRdb to 2020 to 2021). Libraries were constructed by the immunoSEQ multiplex PCR assay. TCRdb holds this immuneACCESS table with in-frame rearrangements only. Some clones are missing; in checked studies, unresolved V genes explain under half, and the rest has no known cause. The sample profile shows about 62,000 clones; 86% of them were found once. 1% to 1.5% of the sample is held by the ten biggest clonotypes. The sample comprised peripheral blood. The origin of the receptors is a woman older than 75 with acute or convalescent COVID-19.

CDR3 in amino acids: CATNINARLARETQYF. For the CDR3, the DNA is TGTGCCACCAACATAAACGCAAGACTAGCAAGGGAGACCCAGTACTTC. V and J are TRBV27 and TRBJ2-5; 7 bases are a match to TRBD2. With V trimmed by 10 bases and J by 5 bases, 19 bases remained unmatched. Germline CDR1 reads MNHEY; CDR2 reads SMNVEV (reference sequence). The CDR3 extends over 16 amino acids.

The chain has TRBV5-1 and TRBJ2-2; D may be TRBD1 (6 bases). The germline V gene encodes CDR1 SGHRS and CDR2 YFSETQ. The V end lost 5 bases, the J end lost 0 bases, and 14 bases lay between the germline ends. This CDR3 is built from 16 residues. The DNA of the CDR3 is TGCGCCAGCAGTCGAAGGACAGAGTCGAACACCGGGGAGCTGTTTTTT. Its protein is CASSRRTESNTGELFF.

The CDR3 sequence: CASRTGTGSGNTIYF. As DNA, the CDR3 is TGTGCCAGCAGAACCGGGACAGGATCTGGAAACACCATATATTTT. V gene TRBV5-4 combines with J gene TRBJ1-3, with 8 bases fitting TRBD1. The CDR3 spans 15 residues. The V and J ends lost 5 bases and 1 base, in that order; junction bases with no gene match: 5. CDR1 is SGHNT and CDR2 is YYREEE in the germline V gene (reference sequence). The whole variable domain, filled in from reference TRBV5-4 and TRBJ1-3, reads ETGVTQSPTHLIKTRGQQVTLRCSSQSGHNTVSWYQQALGQGPQFIFQYYREEENGRGNFPPRFSGLQFPNYSSELNVNALELDDSALYLCASRTGTGSGNTIYFGEGSWLTVV.

This clone came up a few times. This sequence joins TRBV6-6 and TRBJ1-1; a weak D match, TRBD1 (5 bases). The germline V gene has CDR1 MNHNY and CDR2 SVGAGI (reference sequence). The ends were cut back, 6 bases at V and 4 bases at J, with 12 bases in the middle. There are 13 residues in the CDR3. The CDR3 reads CASSPGGFTEAFF. CDR3 nucleotides: TGTGCCAGCAGCCCCGGGGGTTTCACTGAAGCTTTCTTT.

This clone has more than one count but fewer than ten. This chain links TRBV4-2 with TRBJ2-7; tentative D call: TRBD1 (6 bases). Germline V gives CDR1 LGHNA, CDR2 YNFKEQ. CDR3 length equals 17 residues. Trimming stripped 5 bases from V and 0 bases from J, with 20 bases between. CDR3 sequence reads: CASSTPHRAQGSYEQYF. CDR3 sequence (DNA): TGTGCCAGCAGCACCCCCCACAGGGCCCAGGGCTCCTACGAGCAGTACTTC.

The V call is TRBV18, the J call TRBJ2-7, with D possibly matching TRBD1 (5 bases). This CDR3 has 14 residues. Between the trimmed V and J ends, which lost 1 base and 6 bases, there was a span of 13 bases. Germline CDR1 is KGHSH and CDR2 is LQKENI. The DNA for the CDR3 is TGTGCCAGCTCACCACGGGCAACCGACAGCGAGCAGTACTTC. It codes for CASSPRATDSEQYF. The full variable domain, rest sourced from reference TRBV18 and TRBJ2-7, is NAGVMQNPRHLVRRRGQEARLRCSPMKGHSHVYWYRQLPEEGLKFMVYLQKENIIDESGMPKERFSAEFPKEGPSILRIQQVVRGDSAAYFCASSPRATDSEQYFGPGTRLTVT.

The V and J genes are TRBV9 and TRBJ2-1; TRBD2 matches at 7 bases. CDR1 and CDR2 from the germline V gene are SGDLS and YYNGEE. The CDR3 contains 16 residues. V lost 1 base to trimming and J lost 5 bases; unmatched junction nucleotides: 9. In nucleotides, the CDR3 is TGTGCCAGCAGCGTATTCGGCGGGAGAAGCGACAATGAGCAGTTCTTC. Amino acid sequence: CASSVFGGRSDNEQFF.

The V call is TRBV30, the J call TRBJ2-7; D is undetermined. The ends were cut back, 4 bases at V and 5 bases at J, with 9 bases in the middle. CDR1 is GTSNPN and CDR2 is SVGIG in the germline V gene (reference sequence). This CDR3 contains 11 residues. The CDR3 region is CAWTKRDEQYF. The CDR3 coding sequence is TGTGCCTGGACCAAAAGAGACGAGCAGTACTTC.

The V and J genes are TRBV5-1 and TRBJ2-7; 10 bases line up with TRBD1. CDR1 SGHRS and CDR2 YFSETQ come from the germline V gene. V lost 2 bases to trimming and J lost 2 bases; unmatched junction nucleotides: 4. There are 15 residues in the CDR3. CDR3 in amino acids: CASSLQGQGTYEQYF. For the CDR3, the DNA is TGCGCCAGCAGCTTACAGGGACAGGGGACCTACGAGCAGTACTTC.

The CDR3 reads CASLPGLATSSYEQYF. The CDR3 region has the DNA TGTGCCAGCCTACCGGGACTAGCGACGTCCTCCTACGAGCAGTACTTC. This chain links TRBV6-6 with TRBJ2-7; 10 bases match TRBD2. The germline V gene has CDR1 MNHNY and CDR2 SVGAGI (reference sequence). This CDR3 has 16 amino acids. V trimming: 8 bases; J trimming: 0 bases; junction bases outside the gene matches: 10.

The V call is TRBV19, the J call TRBJ2-7, with D possibly matching TRBD2 (6 bases). The germline gives CDR1 LNHDA, CDR2 SQIVND (reference sequence). The germline V and J ends were trimmed by 5 bases and 0 bases, with 14 bases remaining between them. The CDR3 is made up of 15 amino acids. CDR3 sequence: CASSPTGGSSYEQYF. CDR3 nucleotides: TGTGCCAGTAGTCCCACTGGGGGGAGCTCCTACGAGCAGTACTTC.

Here the CDR3 reads CASSIGQGAGGELFF. The CDR3 DNA reads TGCGCCAGCAGCATAGGACAGGGGGCCGGCGGGGAGCTGTTTTTT. This rearrangement joins TRBV5-1 to TRBJ2-2, with TRBD1 matching over 11 bases. V gave up 4 bases and J gave up 7 bases; unmatched junction bases: 6. Germline assignment: CDR1 SGHRS and CDR2 YFSETQ. This CDR3 has 15 residues.

The V gene is TRBV7-8, the J gene TRBJ1-1; 8 positions match TRBD1. CDR1 and CDR2 (germline): SGHVS, FQNEAQ. V shed 5 bases, J shed 1 base, and the junction held 6 bases outside the gene matches. The CDR3 is made up of 15 amino acids. The CDR3 here is CASSPRTGQNTEAFF. CDR3 in DNA: TGTGCCAGCAGCCCCCGGACAGGGCAGAACACTGAAGCTTTCTTT.

The CDR3 is CASSPLGGGRYGYTF. The CDR3 DNA follows: TGTGCCAGCAGCCCCCTAGGGGGGGGCCGGTATGGCTACACCTTC. The gene calls are TRBV9 and TRBJ1-2, with D perhaps TRBD1 (6 bases). The CDR3 is 15 residues long. Trimming took 4 bases from V and 5 from J, leaving 18 bases between them. Germline V gives CDR1 SGDLS, CDR2 YYNGEE.

This chain uses TRBV11-2 with TRBJ2-2; weak D call: TRBD2 (7 bases). V gave up 5 bases and J gave up 9 bases, with 22 bases separating them. This CDR3 comprises 16 residues. The germline gives CDR1 SGHAT, CDR2 FQNNGV. DNA for the CDR3: TGTGCCAGCAGCCTCAGCAGGGGCGGGAGATTCCGGGAGCTGTTTTTT. Encoded protein: CASSLSRGGRFRELFF.

This sequence joins TRBV19 and TRBJ2-3; 11 nucleotides align to TRBD1. V gave up 4 bases and J gave up 6 bases; unmatched junction bases: 3. Germline V gives CDR1 LNHDA, CDR2 SQIVND (reference sequence). The CDR3 length is 14 residues. CDR3 amino acids: CASSTGQGVDTQYF. CDR3 coding DNA: TGTGCCAGTAGTACGGGACAGGGGGTCGATACGCAGTATTTT.